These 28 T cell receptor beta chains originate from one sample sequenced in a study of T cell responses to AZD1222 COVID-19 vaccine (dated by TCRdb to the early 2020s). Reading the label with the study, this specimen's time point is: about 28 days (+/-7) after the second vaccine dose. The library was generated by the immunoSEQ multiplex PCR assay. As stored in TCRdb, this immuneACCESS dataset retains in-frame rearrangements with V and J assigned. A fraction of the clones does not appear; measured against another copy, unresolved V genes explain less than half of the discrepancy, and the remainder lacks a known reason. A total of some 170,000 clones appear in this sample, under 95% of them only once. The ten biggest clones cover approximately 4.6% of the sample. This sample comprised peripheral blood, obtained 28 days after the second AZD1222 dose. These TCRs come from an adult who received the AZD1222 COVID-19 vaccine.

The CDR3 DNA reads TGCGCCAGCAGCCCCCTCTTGACAGAAATGAACACTGAAGCTTTCTTT. Translation gives CASSPLLTEMNTEAFF. The V call is TRBV5-1, the J call TRBJ1-1; perhaps TRBD1 as D (5 bases). CDR3 length equals 16 residues. The germline gives CDR1 SGHRS, CDR2 YFSETQ. The V end was cut by 4 bases, the J end by 0 bases, with 16 bases between. Complete variable domain (other parts from reference TRBV5-1 and TRBJ1-1): KAGVTQTPRYLIKTRGQQVTLSCSPISGHRSVSWYQQTPGQGLQFLFEYFSETQRNKGNFPGRFSGRQFSNSRSEMNVSTLELGDSALYLCASSPLLTEMNTEAFFGQGTRLTVV.

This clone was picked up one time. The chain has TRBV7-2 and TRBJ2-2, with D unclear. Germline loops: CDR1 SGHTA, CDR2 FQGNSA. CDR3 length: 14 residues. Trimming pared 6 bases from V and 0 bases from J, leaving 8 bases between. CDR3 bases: TGTGCCAGCAGTCTCCAGGCGAACACCGGGGAGCTGTTTTTT. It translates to CASSLQANTGELFF.

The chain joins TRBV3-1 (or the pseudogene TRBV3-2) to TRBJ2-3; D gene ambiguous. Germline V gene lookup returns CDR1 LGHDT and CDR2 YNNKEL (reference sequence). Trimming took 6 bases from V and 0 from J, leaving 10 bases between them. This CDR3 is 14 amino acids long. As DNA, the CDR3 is TGTGCCAGCAGTCGAGCCCGGAGCACAGATACGCAGTATTTT. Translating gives CASSRARSTDTQYF.

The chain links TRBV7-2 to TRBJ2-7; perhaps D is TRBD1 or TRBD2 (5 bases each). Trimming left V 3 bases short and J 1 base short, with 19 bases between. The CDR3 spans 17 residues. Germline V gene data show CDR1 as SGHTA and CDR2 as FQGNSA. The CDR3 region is CASSLDLRQRISYEQYF. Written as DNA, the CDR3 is TGTGCCAGCAGCTTGGACCTCCGACAGCGGATATCCTACGAGCAGTACTTC.

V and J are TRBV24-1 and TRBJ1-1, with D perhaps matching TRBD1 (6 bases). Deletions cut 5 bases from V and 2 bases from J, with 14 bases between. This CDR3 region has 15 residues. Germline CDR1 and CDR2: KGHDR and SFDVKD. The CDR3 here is CATSVSRGKNTEAFF. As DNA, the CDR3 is TGTGCCACCAGTGTCTCGAGGGGGAAAAACACTGAAGCTTTCTTT.

CDR3 nucleotide sequence: TGTGCCAGCAGCTTAGCGGGACAAGCTAGAACAGATACGCAGTATTTT. It translates to CASSLAGQARTDTQYF. The chain recombines TRBV5-8 with TRBJ2-3; tentatively, D is TRBD2 (7 bases). The CDR3 covers 16 residues. Germline loops: CDR1 SGHTS, CDR2 YDEGEE. Trimming pared 2 bases from V and 3 bases from J, leaving 16 bases between. The complete variable domain, with remaining parts taken from reference TRBV5-8 and TRBJ2-3, reads EAGVTQSPTHLIKTRGQQATLRCSPISGHTSVYWYQQALGLGLQFLLWYDEGEERNRGNFPPRFSGRQFPNYSSELNVNALELEDSALYLCASSLAGQARTDTQYFGPGTRLTVL.

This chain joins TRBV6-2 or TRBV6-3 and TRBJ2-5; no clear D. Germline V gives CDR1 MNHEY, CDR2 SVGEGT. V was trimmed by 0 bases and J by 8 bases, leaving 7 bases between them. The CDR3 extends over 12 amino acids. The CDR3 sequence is CASSYSAGTQYF. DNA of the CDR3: TGTGCCAGCAGTTACTCAGCTGGAACCCAGTACTTC.

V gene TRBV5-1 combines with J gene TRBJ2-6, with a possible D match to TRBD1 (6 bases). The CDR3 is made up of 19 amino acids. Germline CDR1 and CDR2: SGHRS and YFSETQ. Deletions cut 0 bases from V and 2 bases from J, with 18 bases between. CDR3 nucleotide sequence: TGCGCCAGCAGCTTGGAAGTTCGTGTCAGGGGAACTGGGGCCAACGTCCTGACTTTC. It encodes CASSLEVRVRGTGANVLTF.

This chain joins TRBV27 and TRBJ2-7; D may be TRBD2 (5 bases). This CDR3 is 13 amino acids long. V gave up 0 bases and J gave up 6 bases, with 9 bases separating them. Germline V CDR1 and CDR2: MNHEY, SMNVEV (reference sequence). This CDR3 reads CASSLSLAREQYF. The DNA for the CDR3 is TGTGCCAGCAGTTTATCCCTAGCTCGCGAGCAGTACTTC.

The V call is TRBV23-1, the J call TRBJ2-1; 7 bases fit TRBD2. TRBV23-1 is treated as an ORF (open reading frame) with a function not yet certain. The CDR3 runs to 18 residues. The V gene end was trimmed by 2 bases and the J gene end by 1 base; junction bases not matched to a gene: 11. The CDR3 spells CASSQMGERDLSYNEQFF. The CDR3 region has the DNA TGCGCCAGCAGTCAAATGGGGGAGCGGGACCTGTCCTACAATGAGCAGTTCTTC.

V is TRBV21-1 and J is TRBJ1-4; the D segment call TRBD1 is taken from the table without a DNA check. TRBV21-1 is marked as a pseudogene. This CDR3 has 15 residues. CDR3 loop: CASTSSGVQNEKLFF. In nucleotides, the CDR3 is TGTGCCAGCACCTCCTCAGGCGTCCAAAATGAAAAACTGTTTTTT.

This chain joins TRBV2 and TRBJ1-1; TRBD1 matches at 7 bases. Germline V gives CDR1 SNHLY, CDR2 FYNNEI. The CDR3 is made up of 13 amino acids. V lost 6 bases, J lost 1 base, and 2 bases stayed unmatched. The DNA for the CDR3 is TGTGCCAGCAGGGACAGGCAGAACACTGAAGCTTTCTTT. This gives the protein CASRDRQNTEAFF.

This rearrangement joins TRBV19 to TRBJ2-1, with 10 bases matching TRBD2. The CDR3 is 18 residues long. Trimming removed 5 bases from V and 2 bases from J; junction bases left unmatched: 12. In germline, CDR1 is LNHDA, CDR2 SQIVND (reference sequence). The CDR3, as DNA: TGTGCCAGTAGTCCAGGGCTAGCGGGAGTCCCCGCCTACAATGAGCAGTTCTTC. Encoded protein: CASSPGLAGVPAYNEQFF.

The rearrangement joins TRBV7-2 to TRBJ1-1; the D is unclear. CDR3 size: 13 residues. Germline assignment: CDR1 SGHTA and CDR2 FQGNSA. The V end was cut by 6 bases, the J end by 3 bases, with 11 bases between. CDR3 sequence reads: CASSESGYTEAFF. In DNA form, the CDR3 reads TGTGCCAGCAGTGAATCGGGGTACACTGAAGCTTTCTTT.

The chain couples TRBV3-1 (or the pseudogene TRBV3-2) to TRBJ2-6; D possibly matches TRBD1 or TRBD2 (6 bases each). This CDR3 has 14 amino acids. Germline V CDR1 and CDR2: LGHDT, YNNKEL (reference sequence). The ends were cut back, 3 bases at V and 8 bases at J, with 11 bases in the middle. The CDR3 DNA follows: TGTGCCAGCAGCCACCCCCGGGGGCCCAACGTCCTGACTTTC. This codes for CASSHPRGPNVLTF.

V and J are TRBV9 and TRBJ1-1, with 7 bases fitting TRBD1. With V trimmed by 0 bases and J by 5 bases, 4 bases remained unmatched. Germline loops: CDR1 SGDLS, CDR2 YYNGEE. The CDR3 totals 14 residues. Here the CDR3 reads CASSVEGGWTEAFF. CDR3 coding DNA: TGTGCCAGCAGCGTAGAAGGGGGCTGGACTGAAGCTTTCTTT.

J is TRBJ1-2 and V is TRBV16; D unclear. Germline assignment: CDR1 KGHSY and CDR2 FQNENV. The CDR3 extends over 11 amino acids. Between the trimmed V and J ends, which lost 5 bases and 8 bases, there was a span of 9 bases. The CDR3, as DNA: TGTGCCAGCAGCGGCATCGTGGGCTACACCTTC. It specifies CASSGIVGYTF.

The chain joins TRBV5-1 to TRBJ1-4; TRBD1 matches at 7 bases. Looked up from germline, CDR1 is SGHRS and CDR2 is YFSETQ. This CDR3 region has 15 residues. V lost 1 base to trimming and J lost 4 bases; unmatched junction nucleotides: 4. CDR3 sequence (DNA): TGCGCCAGCAGCTTGACCGGGACAGTTAATGAAAAACTGTTTTTT. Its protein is CASSLTGTVNEKLFF.

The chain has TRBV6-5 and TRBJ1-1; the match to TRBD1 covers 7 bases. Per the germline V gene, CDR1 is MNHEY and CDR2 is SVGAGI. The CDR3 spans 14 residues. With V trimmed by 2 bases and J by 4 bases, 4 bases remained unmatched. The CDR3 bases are TGTGCCAGCAGTTACGAGGGGGCCGGCACTGAAGCTTTCTTT. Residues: CASSYEGAGTEAFF.

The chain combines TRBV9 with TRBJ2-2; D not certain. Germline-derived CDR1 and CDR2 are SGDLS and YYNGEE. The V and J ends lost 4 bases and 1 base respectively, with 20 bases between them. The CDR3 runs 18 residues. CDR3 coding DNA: TGTGCCAGCAGCTCGAACCCCAAAGACCCTCTGAACACCGGGGAGCTGTTTTTT. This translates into CASSSNPKDPLNTGELFF.

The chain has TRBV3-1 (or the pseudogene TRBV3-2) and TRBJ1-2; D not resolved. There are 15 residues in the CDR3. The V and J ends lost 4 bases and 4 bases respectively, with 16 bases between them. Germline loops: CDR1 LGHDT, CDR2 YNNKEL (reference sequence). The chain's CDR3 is CASSRLSTALYGYTF. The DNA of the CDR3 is TGTGCCAGCAGCCGGCTTTCGACCGCGCTCTATGGCTACACCTTC.

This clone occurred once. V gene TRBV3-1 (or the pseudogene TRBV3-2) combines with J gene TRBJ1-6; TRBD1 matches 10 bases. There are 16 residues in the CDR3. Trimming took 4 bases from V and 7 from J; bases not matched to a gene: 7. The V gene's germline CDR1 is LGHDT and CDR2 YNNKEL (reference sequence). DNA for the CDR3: TGTGCCAGCAGCCTGACCGGGACAGGGGACAATTCACCCCTCCACTTT. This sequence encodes CASSLTGTGDNSPLHF.

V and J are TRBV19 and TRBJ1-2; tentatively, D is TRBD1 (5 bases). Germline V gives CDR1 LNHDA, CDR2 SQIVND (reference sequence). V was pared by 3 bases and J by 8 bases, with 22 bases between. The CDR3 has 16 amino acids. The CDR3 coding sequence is TGTGCCAGTAGTATCGTGGCCCGGACACCCCTTTTGGGCTACACCTTC. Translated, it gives CASSIVARTPLLGYTF. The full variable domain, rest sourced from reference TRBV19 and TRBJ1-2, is DGGITQSPKYLFRKEGQNVTLSCEQNLNHDAMYWYRQDPGQGLRLIYYSQIVNDFQKGDIAEGYSVSREKKESFPLTVTSAQKNPTAFYLCASSIVARTPLLGYTFGSGTRLTVV.

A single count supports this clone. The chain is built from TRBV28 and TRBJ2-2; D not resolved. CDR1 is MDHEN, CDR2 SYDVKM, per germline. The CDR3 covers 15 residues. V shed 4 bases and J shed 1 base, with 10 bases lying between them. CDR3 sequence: CASSYFWGNTGELFF. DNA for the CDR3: TGTGCCAGCAGTTACTTTTGGGGGAACACCGGGGAGCTGTTTTTT.

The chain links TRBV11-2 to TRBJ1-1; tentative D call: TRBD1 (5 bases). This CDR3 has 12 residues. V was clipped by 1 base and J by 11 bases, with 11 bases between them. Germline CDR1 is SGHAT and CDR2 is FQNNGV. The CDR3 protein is CASSLVRGEAFF. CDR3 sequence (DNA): TGTGCCAGCAGCTTAGTAAGAGGGGAGGCTTTCTTT.

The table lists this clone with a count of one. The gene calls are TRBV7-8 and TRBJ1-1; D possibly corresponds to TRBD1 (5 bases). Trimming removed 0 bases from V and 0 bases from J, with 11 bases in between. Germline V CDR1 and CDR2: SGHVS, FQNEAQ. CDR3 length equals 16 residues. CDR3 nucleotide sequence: TGTGCCAGCAGCTTAGCATGGGCAGGGATGAACACTGAAGCTTTCTTT. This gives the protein CASSLAWAGMNTEAFF.

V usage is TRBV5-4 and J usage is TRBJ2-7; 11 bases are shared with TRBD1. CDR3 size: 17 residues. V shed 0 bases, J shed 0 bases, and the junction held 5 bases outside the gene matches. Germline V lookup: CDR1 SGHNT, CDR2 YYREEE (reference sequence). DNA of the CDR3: TGTGCCAGCAGCTTGGGGACAGGGGGCTTCCTCTCCTACGAGCAGTACTTC. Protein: CASSLGTGGFLSYEQYF. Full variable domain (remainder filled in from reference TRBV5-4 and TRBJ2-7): ETGVTQSPTHLIKTRGQQVTLRCSSQSGHNTVSWYQQALGQGPQFIFQYYREEENGRGNFPPRFSGLQFPNYSSELNVNALELDDSALYLCASSLGTGGFLSYEQYFGPGTRLTVT.

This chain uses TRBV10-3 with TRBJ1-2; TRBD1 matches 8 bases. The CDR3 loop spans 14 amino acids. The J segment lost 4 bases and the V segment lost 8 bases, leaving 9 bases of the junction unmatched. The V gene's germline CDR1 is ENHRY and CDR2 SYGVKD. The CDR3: CAIGDGQGAYGYTF. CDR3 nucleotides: TGTGCCATCGGAGACGGACAGGGAGCCTATGGCTACACCTTC.